This T cell receptor beta chain was captured in a study of blood T cell repertoires in COVID-19. About the study: Sites in the United States, Italy and Spain provided acute and convalescent COVID-19 samples. PBMCs, B-cell-depleted T cells, or T cells provided the cDNA or gDNA that made up the material.

CDR3 length: 15 amino acids. V lost 4 bases and J 3 bases, leaving 14 bases between the germline ends. Germline CDR1 reads SGHRS; CDR2 reads YFSETQ. Original handling: Scientists estimated how many nucleated cells there were by amplifying reference gene primers. Assay: immunoSEQ multiplex PCR; the TCRdb copy retains only in-frame clones and omits some. The V and J calls and clone size were taken over from that table, and D and trimming were inferred from the DNA. This sample has approximately 97,000 clones; about nine tenths occur once, and the top ten carry 1.5% to 2%. The chain has TRBV5-1 and TRBJ1-3; possibly TRBD1 for D (6 bases). The TCR sequence derives from a man between 60 and 75 years old with acute or convalescent COVID-19. The sequenced material came from peripheral blood. CDR3 nucleotides: TGCGCCAGCAGCCCCAGGGGCCCAAATGGAAACACCATATATTTT. It codes for CASSPRGPNGNTIYF.